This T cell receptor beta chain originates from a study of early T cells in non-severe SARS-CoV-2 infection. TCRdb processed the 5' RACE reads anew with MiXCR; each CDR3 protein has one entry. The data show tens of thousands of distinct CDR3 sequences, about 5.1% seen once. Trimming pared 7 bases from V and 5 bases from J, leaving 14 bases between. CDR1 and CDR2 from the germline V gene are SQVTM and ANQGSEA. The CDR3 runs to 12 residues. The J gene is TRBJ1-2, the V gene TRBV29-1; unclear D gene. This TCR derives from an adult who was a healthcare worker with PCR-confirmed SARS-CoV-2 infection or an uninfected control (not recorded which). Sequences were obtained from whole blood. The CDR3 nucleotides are TGCAGCGCGCTGCCAGGAACGTATGGCTACACCTTC. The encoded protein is CSALPGTYGYTF.